Below, one TCR beta chain is given with its context. Its antigen is still unknown. Profiling relied on immunoSEQ multiplex PCR, and the TCRdb table lists in-frame clones only, not all of them. The sample lists 55,000 to 60,000 clones, more than 80% occurring once. This sample was taken from a study of T cell responses to AZD1222 COVID-19 vaccine. The study's findings and limits: Only a handful of AZD1222 recipients, several in all, had baseline seropositivity. Nearly half of spike-specific TCRs reportedly target variant regions that are unmutated in the B.1.351 and B.1.1.7 variants.

Germline loops: CDR1 MNHEY, CDR2 SVGEGT. The length of the CDR3 is 14 residues. The junction had 5 bases not matched to a gene; V was cut back by 2 bases and J by 6 bases. The receptor was isolated from an adult in good health. The V gene is TRBV6-2 or TRBV6-3, the J gene TRBJ2-7; 9 bases are a match to TRBD1. Material: peripheral blood, obtained on day 0 of MenACWY control vaccination. The CDR3 loop reads CASSYPGQGGEQYF. For the CDR3, the DNA is TGTGCCAGCAGTTACCCGGGACAGGGAGGCGAGCAGTACTTC.